This T cell receptor (beta chain) is drawn from a study of glioma-infiltrating T cells. The iRepertoire nested amplicon-rescue multiplex PCR amplified TCR alpha and beta CDR3s from RNA. One-step reverse transcription and amplification started from about 100-400 ng of tissue mRNA or PBMC total RNA. TCRdb re-called the multiplex PCR reads through MiXCR, storing one row per CDR3 protein. The table has 300,000 to 450,000 distinct CDR3 sequences, 41% seen once; the top ten hold around 12%. The CDR3 runs 17 residues. From germline, CDR1 is SGHAT and CDR2 FQNNGV. The V end lost 5 bases, the J end lost 1 base, and 18 bases lay between the germline ends. Turning to this clonotype: What it recognizes is unknown.

Overall study results and limits: Non-neoplastic patients had below-expected tissue-blood divergence, while all gliomas exceeded expectation.

The gene calls are TRBV11-2 and TRBJ2-4; D uncertain. This receptor was identified in a human donor with low-grade glioma or glioblastoma, undergoing nonglioma brain surgery, or in good health (not recorded which). Specimen: glioma tissue, nonneoplastic brain tissue, or PBMCs (not recorded which). CDR3 DNA sequence: TGTGCCAGCAGCCCAACGTCGTCCTGGACGGCCAAAAACATTCAGTACTTC. Translating it yields CASSPTSSWTAKNIQYF.